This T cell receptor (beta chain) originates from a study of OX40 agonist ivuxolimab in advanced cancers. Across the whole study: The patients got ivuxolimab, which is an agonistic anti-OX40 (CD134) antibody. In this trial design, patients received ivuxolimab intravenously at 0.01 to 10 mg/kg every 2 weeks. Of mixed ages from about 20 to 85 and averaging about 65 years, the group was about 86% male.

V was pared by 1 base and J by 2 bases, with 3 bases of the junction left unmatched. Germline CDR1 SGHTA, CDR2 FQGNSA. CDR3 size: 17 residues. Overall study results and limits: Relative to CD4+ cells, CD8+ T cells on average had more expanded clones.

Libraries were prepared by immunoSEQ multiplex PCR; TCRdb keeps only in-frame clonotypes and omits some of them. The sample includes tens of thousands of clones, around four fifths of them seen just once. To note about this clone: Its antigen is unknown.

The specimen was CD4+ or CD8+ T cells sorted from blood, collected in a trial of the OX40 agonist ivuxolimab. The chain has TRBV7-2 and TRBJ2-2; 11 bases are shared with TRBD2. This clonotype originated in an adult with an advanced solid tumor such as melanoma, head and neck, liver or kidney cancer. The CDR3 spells CASSLGLAGGNTGELFF. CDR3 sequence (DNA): TGTGCCAGCAGCTTAGGGCTAGCGGGAGGTAACACCGGGGAGCTGTTTTTT.